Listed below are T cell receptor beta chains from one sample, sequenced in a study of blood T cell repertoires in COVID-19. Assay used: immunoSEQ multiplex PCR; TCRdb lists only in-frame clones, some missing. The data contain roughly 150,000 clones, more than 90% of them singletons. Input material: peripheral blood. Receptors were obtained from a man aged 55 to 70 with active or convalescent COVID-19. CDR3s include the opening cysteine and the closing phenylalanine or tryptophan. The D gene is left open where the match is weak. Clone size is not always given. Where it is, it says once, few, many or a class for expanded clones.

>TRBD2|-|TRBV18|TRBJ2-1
CASSPGLADNEQFF
TGTGCCAGCTCACCAGGACTAGCGGACAATGAGCAGTTCTTC
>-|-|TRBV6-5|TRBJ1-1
CASSHRLDTEAFF
TGTGCCAGCAGCCACCGACTGGACACTGAAGCTTTCTTT
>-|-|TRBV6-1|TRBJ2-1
CASSEQGGNEQFF
TGTGCCAGCAGTGAACAGGGGGGCAATGAGCAGTTCTTC
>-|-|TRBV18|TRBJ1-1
CASSRLDSLNTEAFF
TGTGCCAGCTCACGCCTCGACTCCCTGAACACTGAAGCTTTCTTT
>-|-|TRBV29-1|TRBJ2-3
CSVEMTGGGTDTQYF
TGCAGCGTTGAGATGACGGGGGGCGGCACAGATACGCAGTATTTT
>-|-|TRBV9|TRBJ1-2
CASTPGTGYGYTF
TGTGCCAGCACCCCGGGAACAGGGTATGGCTACACCTTC
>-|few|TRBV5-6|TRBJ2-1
CASSRLRFRGSYNEQFF
TGTGCCAGCAGCAGACTTAGGTTTAGAGGGTCCTACAATGAGCAGTTCTTC
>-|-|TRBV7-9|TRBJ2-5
CASSFAGSDETQYF
TGTGCCAGCAGCTTCGCGGGGTCTGACGAGACCCAGTACTTC
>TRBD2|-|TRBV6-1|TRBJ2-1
CASSDRPSGRALNEQFF
TGTGCCAGCAGTGATCGCCCTAGCGGGAGGGCCTTGAATGAGCAGTTCTTC
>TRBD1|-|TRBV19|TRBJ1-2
CASSRQGLSYGYTF
TGTGCCAGTAGTAGACAGGGTTTAAGCTATGGCTACACCTTC
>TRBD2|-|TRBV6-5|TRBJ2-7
CASSYSISSGVYEQYF
TGTGCCAGCAGTTACTCAATATCTAGCGGGGTTTACGAGCAGTACTTC
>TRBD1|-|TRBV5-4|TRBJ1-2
CASSWTGTGYGYTF
TGTGCCAGCTCCTGGACAGGGACGGGCTATGGCTACACCTTC
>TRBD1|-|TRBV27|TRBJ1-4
CASSFRRGREKLFF
TGTGCCAGCAGTTTCCGCAGGGGGCGTGAAAAACTGTTTTTT
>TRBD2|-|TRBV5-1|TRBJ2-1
CASREASGAQGDEQFF
TGCGCCAGCCGCGAGGCTAGCGGGGCGCAAGGCGATGAGCAGTTCTTC
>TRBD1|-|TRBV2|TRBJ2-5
CANRGRGETQYF
TGTGCCAACAGGGGGCGGGGAGAGACCCAGTACTTC
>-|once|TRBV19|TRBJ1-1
CASSSRTNTEAFF
TGTGCCAGTAGTTCCCGGACTAACACTGAAGCTTTCTTT
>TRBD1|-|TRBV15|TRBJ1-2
CATSRDGGQGNYGYTF
TGTGCCACCAGCAGAGATGGGGGACAGGGCAACTATGGCTACACCTTC
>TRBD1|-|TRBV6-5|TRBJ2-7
CASRDRVDEQYF
TGTGCCTCCCGGGACAGGGTAGACGAGCAGTACTTC
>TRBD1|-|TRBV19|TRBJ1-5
CASRWGQGNQPQHF
TGTGCCAGTAGATGGGGACAGGGCAATCAGCCCCAGCATTTT
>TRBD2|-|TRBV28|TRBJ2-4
CASGLAGVGKNIQYF
TGTGCCAGCGGCTTAGCGGGAGTAGGCAAAAACATTCAGTACTTC
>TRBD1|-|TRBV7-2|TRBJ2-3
CASSFWTGASSDTQYF
TGTGCCAGCAGCTTTTGGACAGGGGCCTCTTCAGATACGCAGTATTTT
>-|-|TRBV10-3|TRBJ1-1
CAISSQGDLEAFF
TGTGCCATCAGTTCACAGGGAGATCTTGAAGCTTTCTTT
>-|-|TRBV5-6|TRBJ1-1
CASSLVSVNTEAFF
TGTGCCAGCAGCTTGGTGTCGGTGAACACTGAAGCTTTCTTT
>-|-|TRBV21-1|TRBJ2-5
CASSTKGRIQETQYF
TGTGCCAGCAGCACGAAGGGGAGGATCCAAGAGACCCAGTACTTC
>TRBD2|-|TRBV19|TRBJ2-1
CASSIPLGLSDNEQFF
TGTGCCAGTAGTATTCCACTGGGACTATCAGACAATGAGCAGTTCTTC
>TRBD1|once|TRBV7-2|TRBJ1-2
CASSLKPGQGSGYTF
TGTGCCAGCAGCCTTAAGCCGGGACAGGGATCCGGCTACACCTTC
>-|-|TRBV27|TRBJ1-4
CASSIFSGLREKLFF
TGTGCCAGCAGTATTTTTTCGGGGTTGAGAGAAAAACTGTTTTTT
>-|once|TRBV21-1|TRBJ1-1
CASSAAGSNTEAFF
TGTGCCAGCAGCGCCGCCGGGTCGAACACTGAAGCTTTCTTT
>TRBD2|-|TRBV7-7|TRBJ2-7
CASSLAGTSGRLYF
TGTGCCAGCAGCTTAGCCGGGACTAGCGGGAGACTGTACTTC
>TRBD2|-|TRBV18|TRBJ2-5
CASAPRLAVQETQYF
TGTGCCAGCGCCCCGAGACTAGCGGTGCAAGAGACCCAGTACTTC
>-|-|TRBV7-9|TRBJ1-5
CASSLTGIRKYSNQPQHF
TGTGCCAGCAGCCTAACCGGGATCCGCAAGTATAGCAATCAGCCCCAGCATTTT
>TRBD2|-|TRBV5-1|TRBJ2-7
CASSQGVSGSYEQYF
TGCGCCAGCAGCCAGGGCGTTAGCGGGTCCTACGAGCAGTACTTC
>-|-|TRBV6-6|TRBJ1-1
CATVGRGDTEAFF
TGTGCCACCGTCGGACGGGGGGACACTGAAGCTTTCTTT
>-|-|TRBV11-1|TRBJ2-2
CASSLGFGGLFF
TGTGCCAGCAGCTTGGGGTTCGGGGGGCTGTTTTTT
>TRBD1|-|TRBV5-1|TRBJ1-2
CASSPNPGQGAIGYTF
TGCGCCAGCAGCCCAAACCCGGGACAGGGTGCGATTGGCTACACCTTC
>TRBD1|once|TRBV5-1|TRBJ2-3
CASSTGQDHTDTQYF
TGCGCCAGCAGCACGGGACAGGACCACACAGATACGCAGTATTTT
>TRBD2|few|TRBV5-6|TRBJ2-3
CASSFPTSGGALRTDTQYF
TGTGCCAGCAGCTTCCCGACTAGCGGAGGAGCACTGAGGACAGATACGCAGTATTTT
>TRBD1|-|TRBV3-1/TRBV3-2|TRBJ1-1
CASRATGGTEAFF
TGTGCCAGCAGGGCGACAGGGGGCACTGAAGCTTTCTTT
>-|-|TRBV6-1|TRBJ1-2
CASSEGTVYGYTF
TGTGCCAGCAGTGAAGGGACAGTCTATGGCTACACCTTC
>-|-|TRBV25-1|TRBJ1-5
CASSLQEDQPQHF
TGTGCCAGCAGTCTTCAAGAGGATCAGCCCCAGCATTTT
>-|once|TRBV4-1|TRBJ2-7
CASSQEPGSYEQYF
TGCGCCAGCAGCCAAGAACCCGGCTCCTACGAGCAGTACTTC
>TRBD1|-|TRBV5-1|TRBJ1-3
CASRGQGHSGNTIYF
TGCGCCAGCAGAGGACAGGGACACTCTGGAAACACCATATATTTT
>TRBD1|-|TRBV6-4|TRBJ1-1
CASAPGQLMNTEAFF
TGTGCCAGCGCACCGGGACAGCTCATGAACACTGAAGCTTTCTTT
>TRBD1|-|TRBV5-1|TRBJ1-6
CASSLRQGADSPLHF
TGCGCCAGCAGCCTCAGACAGGGGGCGGATTCACCCCTCCACTTT
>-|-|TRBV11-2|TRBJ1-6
CASSLGFPSDSPLHF
TGTGCCAGCAGCTTAGGATTCCCGAGCGATTCACCCCTCCACTTT
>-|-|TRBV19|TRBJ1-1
CASSIAVQGTEAFF
TGTGCCAGTAGTATAGCCGTTCAGGGCACTGAAGCTTTCTTT
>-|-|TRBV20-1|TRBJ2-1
CSASASVSPYNEQFF
TGCAGTGCTAGTGCTAGCGTGTCTCCCTACAATGAGCAGTTCTTC
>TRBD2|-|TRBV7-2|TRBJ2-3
CASSPGVYGGAGDTQYF
TGTGCCAGCAGCCCCGGCGTATACGGGGGGGCCGGTGATACGCAGTATTTT
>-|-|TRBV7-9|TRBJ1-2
CASSSQGIYGYTF
TGTGCCAGCAGCTCACAGGGAATCTATGGCTACACCTTC
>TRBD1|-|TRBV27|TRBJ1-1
CASSLVGPGQGFVNTEAFF
TGTGCCAGCAGTTTAGTAGGTCCGGGACAGGGGTTTGTGAACACTGAAGCTTTCTTT
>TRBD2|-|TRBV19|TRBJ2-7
CASSMGSGVTYEQYF
TGTGCCAGTAGTATGGGTAGCGGGGTAACCTACGAGCAGTACTTC
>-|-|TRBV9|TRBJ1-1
CASSQTGTGFPFF
TGTGCCAGCAGTCAAACAGGGACGGGGTTTCCTTTCTTT
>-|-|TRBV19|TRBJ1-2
CASSSGEHYGYTF
TGTGCCAGTAGCTCTGGGGAGCACTATGGCTACACCTTC